Reported below is one T cell receptor beta chain. Its matching antigen is unknown. It differs at one base from a far larger clone, so likely a read error. It was by two-round multiplex PCR that TCR beta CDR3 was amplified from genomic DNA. Amplification during the initial PCR round employed primers specific to each TRBV and TRBJ gene. TCRdb reprocessed the multiplex PCR reads with MiXCR, giving one entry per CDR3 protein. The table includes some 15,000 distinct CDR3 sequences, more than 35% detected once. This sample is part of a study of prognosis after radiotherapy for stage I lung cancer. Study information: The 10 to 15 male and several female patients were aged 53 to 84, median approximately 74 years. A biologically effective dose of at least 100 Gy came via 3-5 SBRT fractions.

Study outcomes and limitations: The authors reported that TRBV and TRBJ gene usage differed between patients with and without metastases.

V gave up 6 bases and J gave up 3 bases, with 12 bases separating them. This CDR3 has 13 amino acids. Per germline, CDR1 MRHNA and CDR2 SNTAGT. Sequences were derived from PBMCs, sampled before or after stereotactic body radiation therapy (not recorded which). V and J are TRBV6-4 and TRBJ2-7; maybe TRBD1 (5 bases). This TCR came from a donor at least 50 years old with non-small cell lung cancer. The DNA for the CDR3 is TGTGCCAGCAGCGCGGACATGGACTACGAGCAGTACTTC. This encodes CASSADMDYEQYF.